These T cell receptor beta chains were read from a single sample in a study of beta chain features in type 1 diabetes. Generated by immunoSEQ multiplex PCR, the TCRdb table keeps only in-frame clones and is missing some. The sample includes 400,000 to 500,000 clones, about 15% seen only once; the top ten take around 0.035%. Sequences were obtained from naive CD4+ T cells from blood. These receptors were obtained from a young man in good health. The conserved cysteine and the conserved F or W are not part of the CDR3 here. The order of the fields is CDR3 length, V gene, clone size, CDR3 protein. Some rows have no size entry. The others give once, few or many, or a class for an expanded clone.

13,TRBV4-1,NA,ASSLGTAGYQPQH
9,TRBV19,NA,ASSVGETQY
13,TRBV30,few,AWSHRGAAKNIQY
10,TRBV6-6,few,ASTDSSGGYT
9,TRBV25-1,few,ASSGAYEQY
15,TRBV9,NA,ASSVAPDGEPKNIQY
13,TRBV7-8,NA,ASRQQGQSYNEQF
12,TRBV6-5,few,ASSPTGGPYGYT
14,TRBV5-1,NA,ASSLVLAGSTDTQY
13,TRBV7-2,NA,ASSPTDSFLNIQY
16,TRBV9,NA,ASSVDIQREGRTDTQY
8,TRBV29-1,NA,SAEGSGYT
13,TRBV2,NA,ASSLVLPGTDTQY
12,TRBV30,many,AWSVRGDDTEAF
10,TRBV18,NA,ASSPGGPEAF
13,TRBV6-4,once,ASSDFPGGPLEQF
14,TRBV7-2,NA,ASSLTGGPNTGELF
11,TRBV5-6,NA,ASSLAGYETQY
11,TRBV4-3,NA,ASSQEPNYGYT
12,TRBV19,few,ASSPEASGNTIY
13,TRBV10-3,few,AISGGDTSLYEQY
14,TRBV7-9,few,ASSYPTSGGNNEQF
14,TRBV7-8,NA,ASSFSSGAVFHEQY
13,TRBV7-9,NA,ASSLGVAGGNEQF
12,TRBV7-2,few,ASSFQRGEETQY
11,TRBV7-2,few,ASSLARRVLEF
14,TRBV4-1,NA,ASSRRSGTEYNEQF